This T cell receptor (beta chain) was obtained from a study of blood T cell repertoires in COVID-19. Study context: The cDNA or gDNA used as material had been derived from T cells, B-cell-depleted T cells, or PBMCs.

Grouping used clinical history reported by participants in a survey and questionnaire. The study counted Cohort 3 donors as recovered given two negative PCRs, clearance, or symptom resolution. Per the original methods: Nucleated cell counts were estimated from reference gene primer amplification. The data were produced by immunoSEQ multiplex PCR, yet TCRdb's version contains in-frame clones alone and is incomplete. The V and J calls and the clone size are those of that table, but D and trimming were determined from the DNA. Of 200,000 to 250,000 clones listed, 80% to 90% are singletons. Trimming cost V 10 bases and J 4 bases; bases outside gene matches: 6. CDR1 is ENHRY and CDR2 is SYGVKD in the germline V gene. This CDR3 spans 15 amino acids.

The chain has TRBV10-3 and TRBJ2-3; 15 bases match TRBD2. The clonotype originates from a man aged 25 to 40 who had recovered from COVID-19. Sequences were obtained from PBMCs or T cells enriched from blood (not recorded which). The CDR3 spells CASLGTSGGPDTQYF. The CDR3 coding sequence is TGTGCCAGCCTCGGGACTAGCGGGGGGCCAGATACGCAGTATTTT.